This T cell receptor (beta chain) was captured in a study of blood T cells in healthy people across ages. Study-level points and caveats: Older age went with lower TCR beta diversity per million T cells, in a roughly linear way.

Total RNA, at least 5.5 micrograms per sample, came from PBMCs. As concerns this clonotype: Its antigen is undetermined. The junction and the germline gene differ at one end; a read error may be behind it.

The authors ran a second PCR of about 6 to 11 cycles using a sample-barcoded 5' primer and a J-beta primer mix. A single record per CDR3 protein comes from TCRdb applying MiXCR to the 5' RACE reads. This sample has about 670,000 distinct CDR3 sequences, with roughly half found just once. The germline V gene has CDR1 LGHDT and CDR2 YNNKEL (reference sequence). The CDR3 spans 13 residues. Sequencing was done on a sample of blood. The origin of this receptor is a woman older than 75 in good health. This chain connects TRBV3-1 to TRBJ2-5, with D unclear. The CDR3, as DNA: TGTGCCAGCAGCCAAGCCCCTCAAGAGACCCGGTACTTC. Its protein product is CASSQAPQETRYF.